This T cell receptor (beta chain) was sequenced during a study of cytomegalovirus exposure and HLA in healthy donors. Study-wide results and caveats: There were 150 to 200 TCR beta chains listed as cytomegalovirus-associated. Rarity held for most TCR sequences, but there were some public TCRs that occurred in many donors.

TCRdb's copy holds only in-frame clones and misses some; the assay was immunoSEQ multiplex PCR. This sample has about 150,000 clones; 85% to 90% occur once, and the top ten carry 3% to 3.5%. The validation cohort, a group of under 150 subjects, included the donors and was separate from the approximately 700-subject first cohort. Comment on this clone: Its antigen is unknown.

Trimming removed 5 bases at V and 4 bases at J, with 14 bases between. CDR1 SGHNT and CDR2 YENEEA come from the germline V gene. The CDR3 covers 14 residues. This sequence was found in a woman aged 18-29 years in good health and CMV-seropositive. The sequencing sample was made of PBMCs. J is TRBJ1-1 and V is TRBV11-3; a possible D gene is TRBD1 (5 bases). CDR3 protein: CASSTLSGSTEAFF. For the CDR3, the DNA is TGTGCCAGCAGCACTCTATCAGGGTCCACTGAAGCTTTCTTT.